Listed here are 29 T cell receptor beta chains from one sample, sequenced in a study of CD8+ T cells in alopecia areata. TCR sequencing used cDNA made by reverse transcription of extracted RNA. TCRdb keeps only in-frame clones here, not all; method: immunoSEQ multiplex PCR. The profile covers fewer than 250,000 clones, with under 40% appearing a single time and 0.48% taken by the ten largest. Stated treatment: oral pan-JAK inhibitor, 5-10 mg twice daily. Material: CD4+ T cells sorted from blood, obtained at roughly week 30, from a patient treated with tofacitinib. Source of these receptors: a human donor with alopecia areata.

This clone was counted between two and nine times. The rearrangement links TRBV10-2 to TRBJ2-7, with D perhaps being TRBD1 or TRBD2 (6 bases each). Germline CDR1 is WSHSY and CDR2 is SAAADI. The CDR3 has 13 amino acids. Trimming shortened V by 6 bases and J by 6 bases, and 15 bases separated the two germline ends. The CDR3 DNA sequence: TGCGCCAGCAGGGCTCGGGGGCAGGGCGAGCAGTACTTC. Its protein is CASRARGQGEQYF.

This clone has only a few counts. V gene TRBV10-3 combines with J gene TRBJ1-1; 7 nucleotides align to TRBD1. CDR3 length: 16 amino acids. Germline trimming cut 7 bases from V and 2 bases from J; bases unmatched to any gene: 13. Germline values: CDR1 ENHRY, CDR2 SYGVKD. The CDR3 region has the DNA TGTGCCATCAACCCCCGGGCAGGGGGGTTTAACACTGAAGCTTTCTTT. This gives the protein CAINPRAGGFNTEAFF.

The CDR3 DNA follows: TGCGCCAGCAGCCTGCGTCTAGCGGGAGGCTACAATGAGCAGTTCTTC. Translation: CASSLRLAGGYNEQFF. This chain uses TRBV5-1 with TRBJ2-1; the match to TRBD2 covers 11 bases. Trimming removed 4 bases from V and 3 bases from J; junction bases left unmatched: 6. The CDR3 covers 16 residues. Germline CDR1 and CDR2: SGHRS and YFSETQ.

This rearrangement joins TRBV5-4 to TRBJ2-7; D remains unclear. This CDR3 region has 13 residues. The V gene lost 0 bases and the J gene lost 1 base, with 5 bases spanning the gap. CDR1 SGHNT and CDR2 YYREEE come from the germline V gene (reference sequence). In DNA, the CDR3 is TGTGCCAGCAGCTTGGTTGGGTCCTACGAGCAGTACTTC. Translating it yields CASSLVGSYEQYF.

In its sample, this clone was seen a few times. The V call is TRBV5-1, the J call TRBJ2-2; D remains unclear. The CDR3 length is 14 residues. Germline CDR1 SGHRS, CDR2 YFSETQ. The V end was cut by 4 bases, the J end by 1 base, with 8 bases between. As DNA, the CDR3 is TGCGCCAGCAGCCCTACCGGGAACACCGGGGAGCTGTTTTTT. This encodes CASSPTGNTGELFF.

This clone was counted a few times. The genes are TRBV27 and TRBJ1-5; D remains ambiguous. V was shortened by 6 bases and J by 3 bases, with 6 bases between the two germline ends. The CDR3 sequence is 12 residues long. Germline V gene sequence: CDR1 MNHEY, CDR2 SMNVEV (reference sequence). CDR3 protein: CASSQYNQPQHF. The DNA for the CDR3 is TGTGCCAGCAGCCAATACAATCAGCCCCAGCATTTT.

CDR3 in amino acids: CAWSVQEDTEAFF. CDR3 coding DNA: TGTGCCTGGAGTGTACAGGAGGACACTGAAGCTTTCTTT. The chain links TRBV30 to TRBJ1-1; perhaps TRBD1 as D (5 bases). V gave up 0 bases and J gave up 3 bases, with 8 bases separating them. CDR1 and CDR2 (germline): GTSNPN, SVGIG (reference sequence). The CDR3 sequence is 13 residues long.

The rearrangement links TRBV29-1 to TRBJ1-1, with 8 bases matching TRBD1. The CDR3 covers 13 residues. Germline-derived CDR1 and CDR2 are SQVTM and ANQGSEA. V lost 1 base to trimming and J lost 12 bases; unmatched junction nucleotides: 10. For the CDR3, the DNA is TGCAGCGTTGAAGCGGTCCAGGGGGCGGAAACTTTCTTT. Translation: CSVEAVQGAETFF. Combining the CDR3 with reference TRBV29-1 and TRBJ1-1 gives the whole variable domain SAVISQKPSRDICQRGTSLTIQCQVDSQVTMMFWYRQQPGQSLTLIATANQGSEATYESGFVIDKFPISRPNLTFSTLTVSNMSPEDSSIYLCSVEAVQGAETFFGQGTRLTVV.

The chain uses TRBV5-6 and TRBJ1-2; D not resolved. CDR3 length equals 15 residues. Per germline, CDR1 SGHDT and CDR2 YYEEEE. V was pared by 2 bases and J by 1 base, with 12 bases between. The CDR3 DNA sequence: TGTGCCAGCAGCTTCGCCCCAGGCTATAACTATGGCTACACCTTC. This gives the protein CASSFAPGYNYGYTF.

This clone was seen a few times. Other DNA sequences of this sample code for an identical CDR3. This chain connects TRBV5-1 to TRBJ2-1; 9 nucleotides agree with TRBD2. Germline loops: CDR1 SGHRS, CDR2 YFSETQ. The CDR3 totals 16 residues. V was clipped by 0 bases and J by 0 bases; unmatched bases: 1. The CDR3 loop is CASSLVSGSSYNEQFF. CDR3 sequence (DNA): TGCGCCAGCAGCTTGGTTAGCGGGAGCTCCTACAATGAGCAGTTCTTC.

The chain employs TRBV29-1 and TRBJ2-7; 11 bases are shared with TRBD1. Looked up from germline, CDR1 is SQVTM and CDR2 is ANQGSEA. The ends lost 5 bases at V and 7 bases at J; junction bases unmatched: 4. CDR3 length: 12 amino acids. The CDR3, as DNA: TGCAGCGTTTGGACAGGGGGCCGGGAGCAGTACTTC. This encodes CSVWTGGREQYF.

The rearrangement joins TRBV30 to TRBJ2-7, with TRBD2 as a possible D gene (5 bases). Germline-derived CDR1 and CDR2 are GTSNPN and SVGIG (reference sequence). Trimming removed 4 bases from V and 4 bases from J, with 14 bases in between. CDR3 size: 13 residues. CDR3 in DNA: TGTGCCTGGAACTCAGGACTTGTGTACGAGCAGTACTTC. Protein: CAWNSGLVYEQYF.

The V call is TRBV7-8, the J call TRBJ1-2; D is possibly TRBD1 (6 bases). The V and J ends lost 4 bases and 6 bases respectively, with 15 bases between them. The CDR3 extends over 14 amino acids. Looked up from germline, CDR1 is SGHVS and CDR2 is FQNEAQ. The CDR3 region has the DNA TGTGCCAGCAGCTCATTCCGGGACACCAATGGCTACACCTTC. This encodes CASSSFRDTNGYTF. Drawing the rest from reference TRBV7-8 and TRBJ1-2, the complete variable domain is GAGVSQSPRYKVAKRGQDVALRCDPISGHVSLFWYQQALGQGPEFLTYFQNEAQLDKSGLPSDRFFAERPEGSVSTLKIQRTQQEDSAVYLCASSSFRDTNGYTFGSGTRLTVV.

The V call is TRBV5-1, the J call TRBJ2-1; D perhaps matches TRBD2 (5 bases). V shed 7 bases and J shed 1 base, with 15 bases lying between them. The germline gives CDR1 SGHRS, CDR2 YFSETQ. This CDR3 comprises 15 residues. CDR3 region: CASGLQTGSYNEQFF. The CDR3 DNA follows: TGCGCCAGCGGCCTACAGACGGGATCCTACAATGAGCAGTTCTTC.

The genes are TRBV15 and TRBJ2-3, with D maybe TRBD2 (6 bases). This CDR3 is built from 13 residues. CDR1 is LNHNV, CDR2 YYDKDF, per germline (reference sequence). The V and J ends lost 0 bases and 15 bases respectively, with 16 bases between them. The CDR3 protein is CATSRDPGLIIYF. The CDR3 DNA is TGTGCCACCAGCAGAGATCCGGGACTTATTATCTATTTT.

V is TRBV6-5 and J is TRBJ2-7; 12 bases line up with TRBD2. Germline V gives CDR1 MNHEY, CDR2 SVGAGI. The CDR3 is 15 residues long. V shed 4 bases and J 2 bases; nucleotides not matched to a gene: 3. The CDR3 sequence is CASSWTSGATYEQYF. The CDR3 DNA reads TGTGCCAGCAGTTGGACTAGCGGGGCTACCTACGAGCAGTACTTC.

The gene calls are TRBV5-1 and TRBJ2-1; 11 nucleotides agree with TRBD2. Trimming removed 4 bases from V and 7 bases from J; junction bases left unmatched: 7. This CDR3 has 15 amino acids. Germline lookup yields CDR1 SGHRS and CDR2 YFSETQ. Written as DNA, the CDR3 is TGCGCCAGCAGCCCGACTAGCGGGGTCCGTAATGAGCAGTTCTTC. Translating gives CASSPTSGVRNEQFF.

V usage is TRBV30 and J usage is TRBJ2-1; no clear D gene. Deletions cut 5 bases from V and 4 bases from J, with 6 bases between. The CDR3 totals 11 residues. Germline V gene data show CDR1 as GTSNPN and CDR2 as SVGIG (reference sequence). The CDR3 DNA sequence: TGTGCCTGGCGGCTATACAATGAGCAGTTCTTC. Translated: CAWRLYNEQFF.

The gene calls are TRBV30 and TRBJ1-6; 7 bases match TRBD1. Unmatched junction bases numbered 5, after V lost 1 base and J lost 8 bases. The CDR3 sequence is 14 residues long. The germline V gene has CDR1 GTSNPN and CDR2 SVGIG (reference sequence). DNA of the CDR3: TGTGCCTGGAGTGGAGGGGGCGGTTATTCACCCCTCCACTTT. This gives the protein CAWSGGGGYSPLHF.

This clone was detected a few times. The V gene is TRBV10-3, the J gene TRBJ1-2; 10 bases match TRBD1. The CDR3 sequence is 15 residues long. The germline CDR1 and CDR2 sequences are ENHRY and SYGVKD. V lost 7 bases and J lost 7; bases outside the gene matches: 12. The CDR3 here is CAINPGQGVLGGYTF. As DNA, the CDR3 is TGTGCCATCAACCCAGGACAGGGGGTGTTAGGTGGCTACACCTTC.

J is TRBJ2-3 and V is TRBV2, with 7 nucleotides matching TRBD1. Germline CDR1 and CDR2: SNHLY and FYNNEI. The CDR3 is made up of 16 amino acids. V shed 6 bases, J shed 0 bases, and the junction held 9 bases outside the gene matches. CDR3 sequence reads: CASRPDRARSTDTQYF. The CDR3 nucleotides are TGTGCCAGCAGGCCAGACAGGGCTCGGAGCACAGATACGCAGTATTTT.

The V call is TRBV11-2, the J call TRBJ1-2; 9 bases fit TRBD1. Germline trimming cut 5 bases from V and 4 bases from J; bases unmatched to any gene: 2. CDR1 and CDR2 (germline): SGHAT, FQNNGV. The CDR3 extends over 13 amino acids. Here the CDR3 DNA reads TGTGCCAGCAGCGGGACAGGGCGCTATGGCTACACCTTC. Its protein is CASSGTGRYGYTF.

V is TRBV6-5 and J is TRBJ1-6; TRBD1 is a possible D gene (5 bases). The CDR3 extends over 15 amino acids. In germline, CDR1 is MNHEY, CDR2 SVGAGI. The ends were cut back, 6 bases at V and 7 bases at J, with 16 bases in the middle. The CDR3 region is CASSRERGRNSPLHF. The CDR3 region has the DNA TGTGCCAGCAGCCGTGAGAGGGGTAGGAATTCACCCCTCCACTTT.

The chain's CDR3 is CASSLVASGSINEQFF. Here the CDR3 DNA reads TGTGCCAGCAGCTTAGTGGCTAGCGGGAGTATAAATGAGCAGTTCTTC. The chain couples TRBV7-6 to TRBJ2-1; 10 bases map to TRBD2. The trim removed 1 base at V and 7 bases at J, leaving 7 bases unmatched. The CDR3 loop spans 16 amino acids. Germline V gene lookup returns CDR1 SGHVS and CDR2 FNYEAQ.

The chain uses TRBV5-1 and TRBJ1-1; D unclear. This CDR3 contains 14 residues. Germline assignment: CDR1 SGHRS and CDR2 YFSETQ. Trimming pared 0 bases from V and 2 bases from J, leaving 8 bases between. This CDR3 reads CASSLGRTNTEAFF. The CDR3 DNA reads as TGCGCCAGCAGCTTGGGACGAACCAACACTGAAGCTTTCTTT.

The chain links TRBV9 to TRBJ1-1, with 12 bases that match TRBD1. The germline V gene encodes CDR1 SGDLS and CDR2 YYNGEE. V lost 5 bases to trimming and J lost 5 bases; unmatched junction nucleotides: 4. This CDR3 comprises 14 residues. The CDR3, as DNA: TGTGCCAGCAGGGGACAGGGGGCGAGGACTGAAGCTTTCTTT. Amino acids: CASRGQGARTEAFF.

The table lists this clone with a count of one. V usage is TRBV11-3 and J usage is TRBJ2-7; D is tentatively TRBD1 or TRBD2 (5 bases each). CDR1 and CDR2 from the germline V gene are SGHNT and YENEEA. The V end was cut by 1 base, the J end by 4 bases, with 11 bases between. The CDR3 runs to 14 residues. CDR3 sequence (DNA): TGTGCCAGCAGCTTAGGAGGCAGGGAGTACGAGCAGTACTTC. It is translated as CASSLGGREYEQYF.

The chain employs TRBV27 and TRBJ1-2, with TRBD1 identical over 11 bases. This CDR3 region has 15 residues. Germline CDR1 and CDR2: MNHEY and SMNVEV (reference sequence). The V and J ends lost 5 bases and 4 bases, in that order; junction bases with no gene match: 6. The CDR3 protein is CASSGRDRGFYGYTF. The DNA for the CDR3 is TGTGCCAGCAGTGGCCGGGACAGGGGGTTCTATGGCTACACCTTC.

The gene calls are TRBV30 and TRBJ1-5; perhaps TRBD1 as D (5 bases). Germline assignment: CDR1 GTSNPN and CDR2 SVGIG (reference sequence). The V end lost 1 base, the J end lost 7 bases, and 11 bases lay between the germline ends. CDR3 length equals 13 residues. The DNA of the CDR3 is TGTGCCTGGAGTGGGAGGGGAAGGCAGCCCCAGCATTTT. Translated, it gives CAWSGRGRQPQHF. Together with reference TRBV30 and TRBJ1-5, the CDR3 gives the full variable domain: SQTIHQWPATLVQPVGSPLSLECTVEGTSNPNLYWYRQAAGRGLQLLFYSVGIGQISSEVPQNLSASRPQDRQFILSSKKLLLSDSGFYLCAWSGRGRQPQHFGDGTRLSIL.